A single TCR beta chain is shown here with its context. The antigen it recognizes is unknown. No much larger clonotype is one base removed from it; base qualities were not supplied. V is trimmed back by 6 bases and J by 7 bases, and the junction contains 6 bases that no gene match accounts for. The CDR3 measures 14 amino acids from cysteine to phenylalanine. Only CDR3 DNA is held: 42 bases, read in frame from base 1. For CDR1 and CDR2, the germline V gene lists MGHDK and SYGVNS. This record comes from a study of T cell responses to AZD1222 COVID-19 vaccine (dated by TCRdb to about 2021). Background for the entire study: AZD1222 recipients with second doses at about 4 weeks or about 12 weeks were pooled, because spike-specific TCR depth and breadth did not differ between schedules. A total of 230 to 250 trial participants underwent TCR sequencing, of whom some 210 received two doses of AZD1222 and about 26 received two doses of the MenACWY control vaccine. Enrollment into the trials was organized by age into subgroups of 18-55, 56-69 and 70-plus years, and those subgroups contained roughly 150, 30 and 60 TCR-sequenced participants, respectively.

Points the paper makes about the study in general: Nearly half of unique spike-specific TCRs reportedly recognized epitopes outside regions mutated in the B.1.351 and B.1.1.7 variants. Conclusions about previously exposed vaccinees are limited, since just a handful of AZD1222 recipients were seropositive for SARS-CoV-2 at baseline. A significant rise in spike-specific TCR breadth and depth was observed after two AZD1222 doses relative to day 0 and relative to MenACWY recipients. In the small 56-69-year group, the increase in depth fell short of significance, most likely because of low power. Because no day 14 peak-response samples were available, repertoires were characterized only after the peak T cell response. Participants were mostly white British, with more females than males. The authors suggested clonal diversity may have been underestimated. The vaccine-associated CD4 TCRs covered the entire spike protein, and the dominant responses fell in regions 160-218 and 743-854.

The CDR3 regions of human TCRbeta chains were analyzed by immunosequencing. The study's own analysis went as follows. TCRs in the repertoires were compared against a reference library of SARS-CoV-2-specific TCRs that had been generated with the MIRA antigen-specificity platform. Breadth was defined as the fraction of unique TCRs that were SARS-CoV-2-associated. Depth was defined as the fraction of total T cells that were SARS-CoV-2-associated. Using the MIRA data, each spike-specific TCR was assigned both to the spike region to which the TCR was reactive and to a CD4 or CD8 class. Log10-transformed breadth and depth values were compared by one-way ANOVA with Sidak's multiple comparisons tests. TCRdb stores this immuneACCESS table with in-frame sequences only. Part of the clones is absent; in the studies checked, under half of the shortfall reflects unresolved V genes, and no reason is known for the rest. That table gives V, J and clone size, and the DNA gave D and trimming. The sample profile shows 120,000 or so clones; around 92% of them were found once. The ten largest clones represent 0.8% to 1.1% of the sample.

The sample's time point label, decoded: baseline before first vaccination. Vaccinee samples came from UK trials COV001 and COV002, including a single-blind randomized controlled phase 2/3 trial of AZD1222 (ChAdOx1 nCoV-19) in healthy adults. Trial participant PBMC samples were collected at day 0 and day 28 after the second dose for TCRbeta chain sequencing. The clonotype comes from an adult in good health. Rearrangement joined TRBV25-1 to TRBJ1-6, and TRBD1 aligns with 7 junction nucleotides. The input for sequencing was peripheral blood, taken on day 0 of AZD1222 vaccination. Read as DNA, the sequence is TGTGCCAGCAGCGCGACAGGGCCCAATTCACCCCTCCACTTT. The translation is CASSATGPNSPLHF.